Ten or more counts support the clone carrying this TCR beta chain. No antigen is known for it. The entry originates in a study of response to subunit inactivated influenza vaccine. General study findings and limits: The authors suggested that every seasonal influenza vaccination recruits few new T cells.

TCRdb used MiXCR to reprocess the RT-PCR reads, holding one entry per CDR3 protein. The data show about 520,000 distinct CDR3 sequences, approximately 7.7% seen once. Germline CDR1 is LGHNA and CDR2 is YNFKEQ. The ends were cut back, 0 bases at V and 3 bases at J, with 6 bases in the middle. The length of the CDR3 is 14 residues. This sequence originates from a man aged 50 to 69 who received an inactivated influenza vaccine. The sequences come from PBMCs from blood, collected about 24 months after vaccination. The chain combines TRBV4-2 with TRBJ2-1; D not certain. CDR3 DNA sequence: TGTGCCAGCAGCCAAGATCTGGGCTACAATGAGCAGTTCTTC. Encoded protein: CASSQDLGYNEQFF.